This T cell receptor beta chain was captured in a study of blood T cell repertoires in COVID-19. Study as a whole: Samples came from the United States, Italy and Spain, spanning acute and convalescent COVID-19.

V was clipped by 5 bases and J by 4 bases; unmatched bases: 6. The germline CDR1 and CDR2 sequences are SGHAT and FQDESV (reference sequence). The CDR3 is 14 amino acids. Produced via immunoSEQ multiplex PCR; TCRdb's table is partial and in-frame only. The table lists approximately 240,000 clones, about nine tenths of them singletons. The chain joins TRBV11-1 to TRBJ2-7, with 9 bases identical to TRBD1. Sequencing was performed on PBMCs or T cells enriched from blood (not recorded which). This clonotype was sampled from a woman younger than 30 who had recovered from COVID-19. CDR3 amino acids: CASSQPGQGYEQYF. DNA of the CDR3: TGTGCCAGCAGCCAACCGGGACAGGGATACGAGCAGTACTTC.